This TCR beta chain emerged from a study of blood T cell repertoires in COVID-19. Some clones are missing from TCRdb's copy, which holds only in-frame ones; the method was immunoSEQ multiplex PCR. The profile shows under 150,000 clones, about 85% of them singletons. The CDR3 covers 17 residues. V lost 0 bases and J lost 7; bases outside the gene matches: 14. Looked up from germline, CDR1 is LGHNA and CDR2 is YNFKEQ. Specimen: peripheral blood. The clonotype originates from a man in his forties with acute or convalescent COVID-19. The chain uses TRBV4-2 and TRBJ2-5; 7 bases map to TRBD1. The CDR3 region is CASSQEQTGITDGTQYF. CDR3 nucleotides: TGTGCCAGCAGCCAAGAACAGACAGGGATTACAGATGGGACCCAGTACTTC.